This TCR beta chain was retrieved from a study of T cell changes during pregnancy in multiple sclerosis. The germline V and J ends were trimmed by 10 bases and 0 bases, with 14 bases remaining between them. Germline V gene sequence: CDR1 KGHSH, CDR2 LQKENI. The CDR3 spans 14 residues. Method: immunoSEQ multiplex PCR; TCRdb's copy keeps in-frame clones and lacks some. The sample consists of 35,000 to 50,000 clones, nearly 90% of them appearing once. Specimen: CD4+ T cells from peripheral blood mononuclear cells, collected after pregnancy. The J gene is TRBJ2-3, the V gene TRBV18; TRBD1 might be the D (6 bases). This sequence was found in a female donor with multiple sclerosis, enrolled in a pregnancy study. The CDR3 DNA reads TGTGCCACCGCGAGGGGGTCTAGCACAGATACGCAGTATTTT. Protein sequence: CATARGSSTDTQYF.